Below, one T cell receptor beta chain is given with its context. This clonotype was detected only a few times. Its antigen is not yet known. The junction shows a germline mismatch at one end, possibly a read error. Instrument used: Illumina NovaSeq 6000. cDNA libraries for TCRalpha and TCRbeta were prepared by 5'RACE using constant-segment primers, with sample barcodes and unique molecular identifiers added. Trizol reagent was used to extract RNA from every sample. Library amplification was performed in two PCR steps, and a second sample barcode and Illumina TruSeq adapters were introduced in the second step. Libraries were sequenced on an Illumina NovaSeq with 2 x 150 bp paired-end reads. Per the authors' processing: With migec v1.2.7, reads were demultiplexed and then collapsed into UMI-guided consensus sequences. With mixcr v2.1.11, UMI consensuses were aligned to TRA and TRB V and J templates and assembled into clonotypes. Clonotypes were classified as expanded or contracted when called significant by both edgeR and NoisET, with noise models trained on biological replicates. For edgeR calls, a false discovery rate-adjusted p below 0.01 and a log2 fold-change threshold of 1 were applied. As an exploratory analysis of dynamics, max-normalized trajectories of the 1000 most abundant clonotypes were examined with PCA combined with hierarchical clustering. Each responding clone was given a CD4 or CD8 phenotype based on the CD4+ and CD8+ repertoires, which had been sequenced separately. TCRdb took the public reads, trimmed them with fastp at Q25, ran MiXCR for clone calling and kept in-frame beta chains. Each entry merges the rows of one CDR3 protein and shows their most common DNA and genes. The V and J calls follow TCRdb's processing rather than the paper's. Across this sample there are hundreds of thousands of distinct CDR3 sequences, with about 15% seen only once. The ten largest clonotypes hold 3.5% of the sample.

The CDR3 sequence holds 14 residues, the cysteine and phenylalanine included. Left in the record is the CDR3 DNA by itself, 42 bases read in frame from the first base. Ficoll-Paque density gradient centrifugation was the method used to isolate PBMCs. This entry comes from a study of T-cell memory formation after mild COVID-19 (dated by TCRdb to the early 2020s). At the level of the whole study: Most TCR sequence clusters were specific to one of the two donors. The cohort was made up of two young adult volunteers, one female and one male, who were previously healthy. T-cell clones expanding and contracting after mild COVID-19 in a couple of donors were tracked by longitudinal TCRalpha and TCRbeta repertoire sequencing.

Points the paper makes about the study in general: Contracting CD4+ clones were located mainly in the CM and EM memory subsets, whereas CD8+ clones were found to be enriched in EMRA. Some responding clones were detected in pre-infection memory, which suggested that pre-existing cross-reactive memory T cells had joined the SARS-CoV-2 response. The second-wave clones that peaked on day 37 were not confirmed to be SARS-CoV-2 specific. Clones contracting from day 15 to 85 had balanced CD4/CD8 phenotypes, while a second wave expanding from day 15 to 37 was biased towards CD4+. Only two mild cases were covered in the study, and larger cohorts including severe cases with pre-infection samples were considered necessary.

The chain links TRBV12-3 or TRBV12-4 with TRBJ2-2; possibly the D gene is TRBD1, per 7 matching bases. Material for sequencing was PBMCs or a T cell subset sorted from them (not recorded which). This receptor was identified in a man younger than 35 who had mild COVID-19 (a few samples of this study predate the infection). The sample titles of this study are shuffled in the database, so cell type and time point are left out; the donor was told from shared clones. The sequence in DNA is TGTGTCAGCGTACGGACAGGAGGGGGCGGGGAGCTGTTTTTT. It encodes CVSVRTGGGGELFF.